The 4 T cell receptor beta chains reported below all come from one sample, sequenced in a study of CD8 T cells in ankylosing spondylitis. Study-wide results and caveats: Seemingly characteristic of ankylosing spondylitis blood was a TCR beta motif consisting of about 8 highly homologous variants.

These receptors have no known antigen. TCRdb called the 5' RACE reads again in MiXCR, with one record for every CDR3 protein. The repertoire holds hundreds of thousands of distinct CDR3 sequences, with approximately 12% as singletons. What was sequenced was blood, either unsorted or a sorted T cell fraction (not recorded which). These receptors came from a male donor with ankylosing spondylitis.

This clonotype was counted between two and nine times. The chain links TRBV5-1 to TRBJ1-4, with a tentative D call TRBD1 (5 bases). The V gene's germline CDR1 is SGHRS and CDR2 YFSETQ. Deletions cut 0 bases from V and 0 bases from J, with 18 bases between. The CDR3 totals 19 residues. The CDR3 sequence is CASSLGQSSRHSTNEKLFF. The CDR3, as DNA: TGCGCCAGCAGCTTGGGACAGTCATCCAGGCACTCAACTAATGAAAAACTGTTTTTT.

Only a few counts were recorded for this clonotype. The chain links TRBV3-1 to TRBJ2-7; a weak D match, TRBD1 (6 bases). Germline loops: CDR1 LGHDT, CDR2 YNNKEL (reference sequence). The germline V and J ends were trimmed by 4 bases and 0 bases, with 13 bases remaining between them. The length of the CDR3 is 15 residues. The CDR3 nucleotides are TGTGCCAGCAGCCTCCCAGGACAGAGCTCCTACGAGCAGTACTTC. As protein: CASSLPGQSSYEQYF.

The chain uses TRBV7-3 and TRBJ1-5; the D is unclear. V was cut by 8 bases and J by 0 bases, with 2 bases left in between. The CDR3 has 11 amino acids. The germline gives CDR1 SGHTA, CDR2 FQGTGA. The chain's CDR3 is CASLSNQPQHF. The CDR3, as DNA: TGTGCCAGCCTTAGCAATCAGCCCCAGCATTTT. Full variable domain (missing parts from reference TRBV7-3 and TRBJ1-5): GAGVSQTPSNKVTEKGKYVELRCDPISGHTALYWYRQSLGQGPEFLIYFQGTGAADDSGLPNDRFFAVRPEGSVSTLKIQRTERGDSAVYLCASLSNQPQHFGDGTRLSIL.

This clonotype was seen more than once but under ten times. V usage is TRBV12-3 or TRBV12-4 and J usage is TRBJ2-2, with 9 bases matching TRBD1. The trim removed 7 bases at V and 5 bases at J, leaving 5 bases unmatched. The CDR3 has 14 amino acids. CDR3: CASKGQGVTGELFF. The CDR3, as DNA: TGTGCCAGCAAGGGACAGGGTGTGACCGGGGAGCTGTTTTTT.